These T cell receptor beta chains were read from a single sample in a study of CD8 T cells in ankylosing spondylitis. TCRdb fed the 5' RACE reads into MiXCR, producing one record per CDR3 protein. The repertoire consists of roughly 350,000 distinct CDR3 sequences, with approximately 8.2% occurring once and the leading ten covering about 15%. Sequencing was carried out using blood, either unsorted or a sorted T cell fraction (not recorded which). The receptor source for this set is a male donor with ankylosing spondylitis. The CDR3 runs from the conserved cysteine through the conserved F or W. The order of the fields is clone size, J gene, V gene, CDR3 length, D gene, CDR3 DNA, CDR3 protein. A D gene is named only where the DNA matches it firmly. Some rows have no size entry. The others give once, few or many, or a class for an expanded clone.

clone size: many
J gene: TRBJ2-1
V gene: TRBV13
CDR3 length: 17
D gene: -
CDR3 DNA: TGTGCCAGCAGCTTAGGCGCCGCGAGAAGTTGGGCCAATGAGCAGTTCTTC
CDR3 protein: CASSLGAARSWANEQFF

clone size: few
J gene: TRBJ2-5
V gene: TRBV27
CDR3 length: 14
D gene: -
CDR3 DNA: TGTGCCAGCAGTTTTGACGGGAACCAAGAGACCCAGTACTTC
CDR3 protein: CASSFDGNQETQYF

clone size: once
J gene: TRBJ1-1
V gene: TRBV20-1
CDR3 length: 15
D gene: -
CDR3 DNA: TGCAGTGCTAGTTCCTTACAGTTCATGAACACTGAAGCTTTCTTT
CDR3 protein: CSASSLQFMNTEAFF

clone size: many
J gene: TRBJ2-5
V gene: TRBV25-1
CDR3 length: 12
D gene: -
CDR3 DNA: TGTGCCAGCAGTGAATACGGAGAGACCCAGTACTTC
CDR3 protein: CASSEYGETQYF

clone size: -
J gene: TRBJ2-2
V gene: TRBV6-1
CDR3 length: 14
D gene: -
CDR3 DNA: TGTGCCAGCAGTGCGGGACGGTACACCGGGGAGCTGTTTTTT
CDR3 protein: CASSAGRYTGELFF

clone size: few
J gene: TRBJ2-5
V gene: TRBV4-1
CDR3 length: 14
D gene: TRBD2
CDR3 DNA: TGCGCCAGCAGCCAAGGCGGGAGTGGAGAGACCCAGTACTTC
CDR3 protein: CASSQGGSGETQYF

clone size: -
J gene: TRBJ2-1
V gene: TRBV11-3
CDR3 length: 13
D gene: -
CDR3 DNA: TGTGCCAGCAGCTTAGGAGGCGGAGCGGCACAGTTCTTC
CDR3 protein: CASSLGGGAAQFF

clone size: many
J gene: TRBJ2-7
V gene: TRBV15
CDR3 length: 13
D gene: -
CDR3 DNA: TGTGCCACCAGCCCCGGGACAACCTACGAGCAGTACTTC
CDR3 protein: CATSPGTTYEQYF

clone size: many
J gene: TRBJ2-7
V gene: TRBV29-1
CDR3 length: 12
D gene: -
CDR3 DNA: TGCAGCGTTGAGGGGACTCCCTCCGAGCAGTACTTC
CDR3 protein: CSVEGTPSEQYF

clone size: few
J gene: TRBJ1-2
V gene: TRBV10-3
CDR3 length: 13
D gene: TRBD1
CDR3 DNA: TGTGCCATCAGGTACAGGGGAAAGGCTGGCTACACCTTC
CDR3 protein: CAIRYRGKAGYTF

clone size: -
J gene: TRBJ2-1
V gene: TRBV30
CDR3 length: 15
D gene: TRBD2
CDR3 DNA: TGTGCCTGGAGTGTTGGCCTAGCGGGCTACAATGAGCAGTTCTTC
CDR3 protein: CAWSVGLAGYNEQFF

clone size: -
J gene: TRBJ2-6
V gene: TRBV6-1
CDR3 length: 15
D gene: TRBD1
CDR3 DNA: TGTGCCAGCAGGTTCGGACAGGTAAAGGCCAACGTCCTGACTTTC
CDR3 protein: CASRFGQVKANVLTF

clone size: few
J gene: TRBJ2-1
V gene: TRBV4-2
CDR3 length: 17
D gene: TRBD2
CDR3 DNA: TGTGCCAGCAGCCAAGCCCAGACTAGCGGGAGTTGGAATGAGCAGTTCTTC
CDR3 protein: CASSQAQTSGSWNEQFF

clone size: -
J gene: TRBJ2-1
V gene: TRBV7-2
CDR3 length: 17
D gene: TRBD2
CDR3 DNA: TGTGCCAGCAGCTTGGGACTAGCGGGGGGTTTTTACAATGAGCAGTTCTTC
CDR3 protein: CASSLGLAGGFYNEQFF

clone size: few
J gene: TRBJ1-1
V gene: TRBV14
CDR3 length: 16
D gene: -
CDR3 DNA: TGTGCCAGCAGCCCCGCTCTGAAGTCAGAGAACACTGAAGCTTTCTTT
CDR3 protein: CASSPALKSENTEAFF

clone size: few
J gene: TRBJ2-2
V gene: TRBV7-8
CDR3 length: 14
D gene: TRBD1
CDR3 DNA: TGTGCCAGCAGCTGGAACAGGGGGGCCGGGGAGCTGTTTTTT
CDR3 protein: CASSWNRGAGELFF

clone size: once
J gene: TRBJ2-3
V gene: TRBV7-2
CDR3 length: 14
D gene: -
CDR3 DNA: TGTGCCAGCAGCTTAAGCACAGCCCGTCCTGGGCAGTATTTT
CDR3 protein: CASSLSTARPGQYF

clone size: few
J gene: TRBJ2-7
V gene: TRBV19
CDR3 length: 13
D gene: -
CDR3 DNA: TGTGCCAGTAGTATTGTACTCACCTACGAGCAGTACTTC
CDR3 protein: CASSIVLTYEQYF

clone size: few
J gene: TRBJ2-1
V gene: TRBV5-1
CDR3 length: 18
D gene: TRBD2
CDR3 DNA: TGCGCCAGCAGCTTGGTAGGGACTAGCGGGAGGGCCCAGGATGAGCAGTTCTTC
CDR3 protein: CASSLVGTSGRAQDEQFF

clone size: few
J gene: TRBJ2-3
V gene: TRBV12-3/TRBV12-4
CDR3 length: 14
D gene: -
CDR3 DNA: TGTGCCAGCAGTCCCCAGGCAGGGACAGATACGCAGTATTTT
CDR3 protein: CASSPQAGTDTQYF

clone size: -
J gene: TRBJ2-7
V gene: TRBV11-3
CDR3 length: 14
D gene: -
CDR3 DNA: TGTGCCAGCAGCCCCGGACGGAGCTCCTACGAGCAGTACTTC
CDR3 protein: CASSPGRSSYEQYF

clone size: -
J gene: TRBJ2-1
V gene: TRBV5-4
CDR3 length: 12
D gene: TRBD2
CDR3 DNA: TGTGCCAGCAGCTTATACGGGACTAGCCAGTTCTTC
CDR3 protein: CASSLYGTSQFF

clone size: many
J gene: TRBJ1-4
V gene: TRBV5-1
CDR3 length: 14
D gene: -
CDR3 DNA: TGCGCCAGCAGCTTACCGGGCCTTAATGAAAAACTGTTTTTT
CDR3 protein: CASSLPGLNEKLFF

clone size: few
J gene: TRBJ2-3
V gene: TRBV20-1
CDR3 length: 16
D gene: -
CDR3 DNA: TGCAGTGCTAGAGATCCGTTGCAGGGAAGCTCAGATACGCAGTATTTT
CDR3 protein: CSARDPLQGSSDTQYF

clone size: few
J gene: TRBJ2-1
V gene: TRBV7-8
CDR3 length: 16
D gene: TRBD2
CDR3 DNA: TGTGCCAGCAGCTCCCCAAGCGGGGGGGCCTACAATGAGCAGTTCTTC
CDR3 protein: CASSSPSGGAYNEQFF

clone size: -
J gene: TRBJ1-1
V gene: TRBV6-2/TRBV6-3
CDR3 length: 14
D gene: -
CDR3 DNA: TGTGCCAGCAGCCAGAGCAGGGGCGCTGGGGAAGCTTTCTTT
CDR3 protein: CASSQSRGAGEAFF